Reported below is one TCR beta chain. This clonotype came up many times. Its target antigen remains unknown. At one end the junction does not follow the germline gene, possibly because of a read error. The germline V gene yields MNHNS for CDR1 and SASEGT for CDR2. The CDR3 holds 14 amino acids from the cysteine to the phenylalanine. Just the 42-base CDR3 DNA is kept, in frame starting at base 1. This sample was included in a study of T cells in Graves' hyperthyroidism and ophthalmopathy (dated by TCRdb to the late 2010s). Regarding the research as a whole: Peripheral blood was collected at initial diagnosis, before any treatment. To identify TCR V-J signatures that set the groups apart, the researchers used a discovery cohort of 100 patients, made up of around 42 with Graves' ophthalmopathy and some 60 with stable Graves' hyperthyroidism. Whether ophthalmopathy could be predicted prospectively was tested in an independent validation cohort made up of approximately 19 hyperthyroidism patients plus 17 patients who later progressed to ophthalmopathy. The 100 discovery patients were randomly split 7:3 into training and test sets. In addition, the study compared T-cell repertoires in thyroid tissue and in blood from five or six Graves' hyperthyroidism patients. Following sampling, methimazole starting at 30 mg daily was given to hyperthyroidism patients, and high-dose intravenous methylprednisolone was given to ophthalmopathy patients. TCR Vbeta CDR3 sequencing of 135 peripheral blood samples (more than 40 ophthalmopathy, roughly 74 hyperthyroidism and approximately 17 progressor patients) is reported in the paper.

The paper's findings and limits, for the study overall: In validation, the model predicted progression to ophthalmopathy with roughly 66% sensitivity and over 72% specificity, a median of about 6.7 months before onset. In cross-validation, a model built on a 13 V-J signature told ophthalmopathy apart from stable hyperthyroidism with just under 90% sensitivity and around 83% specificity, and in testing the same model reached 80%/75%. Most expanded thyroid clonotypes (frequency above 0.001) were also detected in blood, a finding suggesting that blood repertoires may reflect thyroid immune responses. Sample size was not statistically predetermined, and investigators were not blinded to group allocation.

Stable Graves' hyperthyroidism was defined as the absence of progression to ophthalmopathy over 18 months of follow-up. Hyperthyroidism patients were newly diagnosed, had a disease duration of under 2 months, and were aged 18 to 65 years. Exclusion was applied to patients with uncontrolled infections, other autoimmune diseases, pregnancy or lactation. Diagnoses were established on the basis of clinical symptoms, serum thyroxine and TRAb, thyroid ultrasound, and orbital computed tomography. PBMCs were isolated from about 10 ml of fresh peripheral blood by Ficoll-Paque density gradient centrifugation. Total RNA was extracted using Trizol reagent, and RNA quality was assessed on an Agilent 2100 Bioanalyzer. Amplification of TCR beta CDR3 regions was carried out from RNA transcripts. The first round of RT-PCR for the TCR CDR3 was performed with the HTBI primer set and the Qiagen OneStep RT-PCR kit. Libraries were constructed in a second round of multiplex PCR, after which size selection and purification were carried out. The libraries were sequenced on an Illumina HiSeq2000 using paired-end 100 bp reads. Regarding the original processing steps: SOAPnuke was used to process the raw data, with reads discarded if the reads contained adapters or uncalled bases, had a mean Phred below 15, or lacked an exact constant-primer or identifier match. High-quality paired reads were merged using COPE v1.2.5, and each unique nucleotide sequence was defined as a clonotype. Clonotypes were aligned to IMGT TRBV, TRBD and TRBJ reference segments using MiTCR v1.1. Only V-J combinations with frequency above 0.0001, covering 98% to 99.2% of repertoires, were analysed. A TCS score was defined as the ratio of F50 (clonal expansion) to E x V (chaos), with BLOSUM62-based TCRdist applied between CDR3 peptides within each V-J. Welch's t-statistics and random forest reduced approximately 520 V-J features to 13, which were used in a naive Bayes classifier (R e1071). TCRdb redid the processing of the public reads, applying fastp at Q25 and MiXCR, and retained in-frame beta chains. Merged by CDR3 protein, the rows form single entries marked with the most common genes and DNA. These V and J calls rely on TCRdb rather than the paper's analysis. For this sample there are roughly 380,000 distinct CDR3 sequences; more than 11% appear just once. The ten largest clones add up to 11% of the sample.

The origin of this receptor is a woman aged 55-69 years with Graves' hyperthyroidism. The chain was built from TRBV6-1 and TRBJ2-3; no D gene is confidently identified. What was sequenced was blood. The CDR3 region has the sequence CASREGWGTDTQYF. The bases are TGTGCCAGCCGTGAAGGGTGGGGCACAGATACGCAGTATTTT.